Each of the 20 T cell receptor beta chains below was sequenced from the same sample in a study of blood T cell repertoires in COVID-19. Data came from immunoSEQ multiplex PCR; TCRdb stores just in-frame clones and leaves some out. The data contain 400,000 to 550,000 clones, 70% to 90% of them seen just once; the ten biggest clones take up around 1.8%. The sequenced sample consisted of PBMCs or T cells enriched from blood (not recorded which). The receptor source for this set is a woman between 18 and 29 years old with acute COVID-19.

This chain links TRBV7-2 with TRBJ2-7; TRBD1 agrees at 11 bases. Germline lookup yields CDR1 SGHTA and CDR2 FQGNSA. The junction had 5 bases not matched to a gene; V was cut back by 0 bases and J by 4 bases. The CDR3 runs 16 residues. The CDR3 reads CASSLAMGQGVYEQYF. CDR3 bases: TGTGCCAGCAGCTTAGCTATGGGACAGGGGGTATACGAGCAGTACTTC.

The genes are TRBV5-8 and TRBJ2-7, with TRBD2 identical over 10 bases. The ends lost 4 bases at V and 3 bases at J; junction bases unmatched: 10. The germline CDR1 and CDR2 sequences are SGHTS and YDEGEE. The CDR3 consists of 16 residues. The CDR3 loop reads CASSLFLAGALYEQYF. The CDR3 region has the DNA TGTGCCAGCAGCCTATTCCTAGCGGGAGCTCTCTACGAGCAGTACTTC.

The CDR3 DNA is TGTGCCAGCAGTACGGGACAGGTGGCCCAAGAGACCCAGTACTTC. Translated: CASSTGQVAQETQYF. This chain uses TRBV6-2 or TRBV6-3 with TRBJ2-5; 8 bases agree with TRBD1. Germline V gene sequence: CDR1 MNHEY, CDR2 SVGEGT. This CDR3 is built from 15 residues. V lost 5 bases to trimming and J lost 1 base; unmatched junction nucleotides: 6.

The chain combines TRBV4-1 with TRBJ1-3, with D possibly TRBD1 on 5 matching bases. The V gene lost 4 bases and the J gene lost 0 bases, with 7 bases spanning the gap. The CDR3 consists of 14 residues. Per the germline V gene, CDR1 is MGHRA and CDR2 is YSYEKL. In nucleotides, the CDR3 is TGCGCCAGCAGCCCAGGGATCTCTGGAAACACCATATATTTT. Translation gives CASSPGISGNTIYF.

The CDR3: CASSEFIGHREKLFF. The DNA for the CDR3 is TGTGCCAGCAGTGAATTTATCGGACATAGGGAAAAACTGTTTTTT. The rearrangement links TRBV25-1 to TRBJ1-4; a possible D gene is TRBD1 (5 bases). The germline V and J ends were trimmed by 1 base and 8 bases, with 14 bases remaining between them. This CDR3 comprises 15 residues. Germline-derived CDR1 and CDR2 are MGHDK and SYGVNS.

The genes are TRBV27 and TRBJ1-2, with TRBD1 matching 10 bases. CDR1 and CDR2 (germline): MNHEY, SMNVEV (reference sequence). V gave up 3 bases and J gave up 8 bases; unmatched junction bases: 9. There are 15 residues in the CDR3. For the CDR3, the DNA is TGTGCCAGCAGTTTCGCCGGGACAGGGGTATGGGGCTACACCTTC. Amino acid sequence: CASSFAGTGVWGYTF.

This sequence joins TRBV11-3 and TRBJ2-3; D perhaps matches TRBD1 (6 bases). This CDR3 has 13 residues. Germline V gene data show CDR1 as SGHNT and CDR2 as YENEEA. V gave up 5 bases and J gave up 7 bases, with 13 bases separating them. The CDR3 loop reads CASSTRQDHTQYF. The CDR3 DNA is TGTGCCAGCAGCACTAGACAGGACCATACGCAGTATTTT.

This chain uses TRBV4-3 with TRBJ2-5; 9 positions agree with TRBD2. CDR3 size: 17 residues. Per germline, CDR1 LGHNA and CDR2 YSLEER. V lost 0 bases, J lost 2 bases, and 7 bases stayed unmatched. The CDR3 nucleotides are TGCGCCAGCAGCCAAGATAGGGCGCTAGCGGGACAAGAGACCCAGTACTTC. Its translation: CASSQDRALAGQETQYF.

The rearrangement joins TRBV6-5 to TRBJ2-3; D gene uncertain. Germline-derived CDR1 and CDR2 are MNHEY and SVGAGI. The CDR3 has 13 residues. Trimming left V 2 bases short and J 6 bases short, with 9 bases between. For the CDR3, the DNA is TGTGCCAGCAGTTACAGTCACTACGATACGCAGTATTTT. Its protein is CASSYSHYDTQYF.

This clone was counted only a few times. The chain employs TRBV28 and TRBJ2-1; D may be TRBD2 (7 bases). Trimming pared 6 bases from V and 0 bases from J, leaving 15 bases between. The CDR3 length is 16 residues. CDR1 is MDHEN, CDR2 SYDVKM, per germline. The CDR3 DNA sequence: TGTGCCAGCAGCCCGGGGGGACAAAACTCCTACAATGAGCAGTTCTTC. It codes for CASSPGGQNSYNEQFF.

This clone was seen a single time. The chain links TRBV7-9 to TRBJ2-2; the D gene is possibly TRBD1 (7 bases). Trimming pared 8 bases from V and 0 bases from J, leaving 22 bases between. CDR1 and CDR2 (germline): SEHNR, FQNEAQ (reference sequence). The CDR3 covers 18 residues. The CDR3 DNA sequence: TGTGCCAGCCGAGGACGGGGGCGACAGGGCACGAACACCGGGGAGCTGTTTTTT. Translated: CASRGRGRQGTNTGELFF.

The chain employs TRBV5-1 and TRBJ1-6, with D maybe TRBD1 (5 bases). V lost 4 bases and J lost 6, with 17 bases in between. The CDR3 totals 16 residues. Per germline, CDR1 SGHRS and CDR2 YFSETQ. CDR3 in amino acids: CASSAEGVLGNSPLHF. For the CDR3, the DNA is TGCGCCAGCAGCGCCGAAGGGGTTTTGGGTAATTCACCCCTCCACTTT.

V is TRBV19 and J is TRBJ1-2; possible D gene TRBD1, 6 bases. Germline loops: CDR1 LNHDA, CDR2 SQIVND (reference sequence). The V end was cut by 5 bases, the J end by 0 bases, with 19 bases between. This CDR3 is built from 17 residues. The CDR3 here is CASSWVLGTPANYGYTF. The DNA of the CDR3 is TGTGCCAGTAGTTGGGTTCTGGGGACACCAGCTAACTATGGCTACACCTTC.

V is TRBV30 and J is TRBJ1-5; the D is unclear. Germline loops: CDR1 GTSNPN, CDR2 SVGIG (reference sequence). The CDR3 is 12 amino acids. V was shortened by 4 bases and J by 2 bases, with 6 bases between the two germline ends. The CDR3 here is CAWNEGNQPQHF. Written as DNA, the CDR3 is TGTGCCTGGAACGAGGGCAATCAGCCCCAGCATTTT.

The chain combines TRBV3-1 (or the pseudogene TRBV3-2) with TRBJ1-2; 9 nucleotides agree with TRBD1. Per the germline V gene, CDR1 is LGHDT and CDR2 is YNNKEL (reference sequence). V was clipped by 4 bases and J by 4 bases; unmatched bases: 10. This CDR3 spans 16 amino acids. CDR3 amino acids: CASSPLDRGGIYGYTF. The CDR3 DNA reads TGTGCCAGCAGCCCCCTCGACAGGGGGGGGATCTATGGCTACACCTTC.

This clone was found once. The chain carries TRBV25-1 and TRBJ1-2; no definite D call. V lost 4 bases to trimming and J lost 3 bases, with 3 bases between them. CDR3 length: 11 residues. Germline CDR1 MGHDK, CDR2 SYGVNS. CDR3 protein: CASSVDYGYTF. The CDR3 DNA follows: TGTGCCAGCAGTGTCGACTATGGCTACACCTTC.

This chain links TRBV7-3 with TRBJ1-1; possibly TRBD1 for D (5 bases). Trimming took off 2 bases at V and 1 base at J, with 11 bases between the two ends. The CDR3 spans 15 residues. CDR1 and CDR2 (germline): SGHTA, FQGTGA. The CDR3 here is CASSLVRDGNTEAFF. The CDR3 DNA reads TGTGCCAGCAGCTTAGTCAGGGATGGGAACACTGAAGCTTTCTTT.

Note on this clone: Other DNA sequences in the sample encode the same CDR3. The gene calls are TRBV6-5 and TRBJ2-7, with a weak D call TRBD1 (6 bases). Per germline, CDR1 MNHEY and CDR2 SVGAGI. The CDR3 spans 14 residues. V was trimmed by 0 bases and J by 2 bases, leaving 8 bases between them. The CDR3 DNA reads as TGTGCCAGCAGTTACTCACAGGGACCCTACGAGCAGTACTTC. Translation: CASSYSQGPYEQYF.

For this clone: In the same sample, other DNA sequences code for this CDR3. V and J are TRBV5-4 and TRBJ2-7; the D gene is possibly TRBD1 (6 bases). The CDR3 loop spans 14 amino acids. Trimming removed 3 bases at V and 1 base at J, with 11 bases between. Germline CDR1 and CDR2: SGHNT and YYREEE (reference sequence). The CDR3 reads CASSSPTGSYEQYF. In DNA, the CDR3 is TGTGCCAGCAGCTCTCCGACAGGTTCCTACGAGCAGTACTTC.

The chain has TRBV5-1 and TRBJ1-6; D gene unclear. The germline V gene encodes CDR1 SGHRS and CDR2 YFSETQ. V was clipped by 1 base and J by 8 bases, with 10 bases between them. This CDR3 comprises 14 residues. The CDR3 region has the DNA TGCGCCAGCAGCTTGCTCACAGAAGATTCACCCCTCCACTTT. Its translation: CASSLLTEDSPLHF. The full variable domain, its missing parts supplied by reference TRBV5-1 and TRBJ1-6, is KAGVTQTPRYLIKTRGQQVTLSCSPISGHRSVSWYQQTPGQGLQFLFEYFSETQRNKGNFPGRFSGRQFSNSRSEMNVSTLELGDSALYLCASSLLTEDSPLHFGNGTRLTVT.